This entry is about one T cell receptor (beta chain). 13 Jbeta primers and 60 Vbeta primers were used for the PCR. Only in-frame clones appear in the TCRdb table, and some are missing; sequencing was by immunoSEQ multiplex PCR. The sample includes 150,000 or so clones, approximately 80% seen only once; the top ten take about 1.3%. The data originate from a study of cytomegalovirus exposure and HLA in healthy donors. V trimming: 3 bases; J trimming: 0 bases; junction bases outside the gene matches: 8. CDR3 length: 18 amino acids. Germline V gene data show CDR1 as SGHRS and CDR2 as YFSETQ. Samples came from healthy bone marrow donors.

The sequence came from a man younger than 45 in good health and CMV-seronegative. The genes are TRBV5-1 and TRBJ2-3, with 12 bases that match TRBD2. Sequenced input: PBMCs. The DNA for the CDR3 is TGCGCCAGCAGCTCACTACTAGCGGGAGGATCTAGCACAGATACGCAGTATTTT. Residues: CASSSLLAGGSSTDTQYF.